Listed below are T cell receptor beta chains from one sample, sequenced in a study of cytotoxic CD8 clonotypes in ibrutinib-treated CLL. Profiling relied on immunoSEQ multiplex PCR, and the TCRdb table lists in-frame clones only, not all of them. Of about 160,000 clones in the sample, about 88% are singletons; the top ten hold more than 2.5%. The sequences come from PBMCs, collected at disease progression, from a patient treated with ibrutinib. The receptors were sampled from a human donor with chronic lymphocytic leukemia. CDR3s include the opening cysteine and the closing phenylalanine or tryptophan. The D gene is left open where the match is weak. A clone size is listed for some rows: how often the clone was seen (once, few, many), or a class if it is expanded.

D,J,size,V,DNA,CDR3
.,TRBJ1-1,.,TRBV19,TGTGCCAGTAGTATACTCCTAAAAAACCTCGGGACATCCGAAGCTTTCTTT,CASSILLKNLGTSEAFF
TRBD1,TRBJ2-3,.,TRBV5-1,TGCGCCAGCAGCTTGGGAGGGGGCGGAACAAGCACAGATACGCAGTATTTT,CASSLGGGGTSTDTQYF
.,TRBJ2-1,.,TRBV5-8,TGTGCCAGCAGCTCAGGTTGGGGTAATTTGAACAATGAGCAGTTCTTC,CASSSGWGNLNNEQFF
.,TRBJ2-5,once,TRBV28,TGTGCCAGCAGTTTATTAGGTAACCAAGAGACCCAGTACTTC,CASSLLGNQETQYF
.,TRBJ2-7,.,TRBV19,TGTGCCAGTAGTAGGGACACTACCTACGAGCAGTACTTC,CASSRDTTYEQYF
.,TRBJ1-1,.,TRBV23-1,TGCGCCAGCCCACCCTGCCGATACAGAAGCCACTTAGCGATGAACACTGAAGCTTTCTTT,CASPPCRYRSHLAMNTEAFF
.,TRBJ2-7,.,TRBV6-1,TGTGCCAGCAGTGGCGAACGAAGGACACTTCTACACGAGCAGTACTTC,CASSGERRTLLHEQYF
TRBD2,TRBJ2-6,once,TRBV18,TGTGCCAGCTCAAGGTTAGCTAGCGGGAGCTCTGGGGCCAACGTCCTGACTTTC,CASSRLASGSSGANVLTF
.,TRBJ2-7,.,TRBV11-2,TGTGCCAGCAGCCGTACCTCCTACGAGCAGTACTTC,CASSRTSYEQYF
.,TRBJ1-3,.,TRBV6-5,TGTGCCAGCAGTTACGAGGCGAGCTACTCTGGAAACACCATATATTTT,CASSYEASYSGNTIYF
TRBD1,TRBJ1-5,few,TRBV28,TGTGCCAGCAACCGACAGGGTGACCAGCCCCAGCATTTT,CASNRQGDQPQHF
.,TRBJ2-7,.,TRBV4-1,TGCGCCAGCAGCCAAGGAGAGTTTGCCGAGCAGTACTTC,CASSQGEFAEQYF
TRBD1,TRBJ1-2,.,TRBV9,TGTGCCAGCAGCGAAGGCCGGGGACAGAATGGCTACACCTTC,CASSEGRGQNGYTF
TRBD2,TRBJ2-1,.,TRBV4-2,TGTGCCAGCAGCCACCCCGGGACTACTCAGGGTGAGCAGTTCTTC,CASSHPGTTQGEQFF
.,TRBJ2-7,.,TRBV5-4,TGTGCCAGCAAATCTGGGGCAGTCCCCTCCGAGCAGTACTTC,CASKSGAVPSEQYF
TRBD1,TRBJ2-7,.,TRBV9,TGTGCCAGCAGCGTAAGTGGGACAGGGGGCAACGAGCAGTACTTC,CASSVSGTGGNEQYF
.,TRBJ1-2,.,TRBV7-6,TGTGCCAGCAGCGTAAACAGGGATTATGGCTACACCTTC,CASSVNRDYGYTF
TRBD1,TRBJ1-3,.,TRBV4-1,TGCGCCAGCAGCCGCGGGACAGGGGCTGGAAACACCATATATTTT,CASSRGTGAGNTIYF
.,TRBJ2-7,few,TRBV6-5,TGTGCCAGCAGTTACGGCAGGGGATCCTACGAGCAGTACTTC,CASSYGRGSYEQYF
TRBD2,TRBJ2-1,.,TRBV19,TGTGCCAGTAGTATGAGAGCGGGAGACGGTTGGAATGAGCAGTTCTTC,CASSMRAGDGWNEQFF
.,TRBJ1-5,once,TRBV19,TGTGCCAGTAGTCCAGAGCGAGGGTGGGGTCAGCCCCAGCATTTT,CASSPERGWGQPQHF
.,TRBJ1-5,few,TRBV6-5,TGTGCCAGCAGGATACACGCGGGCAATCAGCCCCAGCATTTT,CASRIHAGNQPQHF
.,TRBJ2-7,.,TRBV18,TGTGCCAGCTCACCACAATCCGGGTACGAGCAGTACTTC,CASSPQSGYEQYF